This record concerns one TCR beta chain sequence. Antigen unknown. Amplification targeted TCR beta CDR3 regions from RNA transcripts. First-round RT-PCR targeting the TCR CDR3 was performed with the HTBI primer set. TCRdb fed the multiplex PCR reads into MiXCR, producing one record per CDR3 protein. This sample has about 480,000 distinct CDR3 sequences, with approximately 15% found just once. A lack of ophthalmopathy progression within 18 months defined stable Graves' hyperthyroidism. In patients aged 18 to 65, hyperthyroidism was newly diagnosed, with duration under 2 months. The data derive from a study of T cells in Graves' hyperthyroidism and ophthalmopathy. Findings and limits, study-wide: A model of 13 V-J features distinguished ophthalmopathy from stable hyperthyroidism. Most expanded thyroid clonotypes above 0.001 also appeared in blood.

With V trimmed by 6 bases and J by 5 bases, 7 bases remained unmatched. This CDR3 contains 14 residues. Germline loops: CDR1 SQVTM, CDR2 ANQGSEA. The TCR originated in a woman aged 18-35 years with Graves' hyperthyroidism. The specimen sequenced was blood. The genes are TRBV29-1 and TRBJ2-1; 10 bases line up with TRBD1. CDR3 protein: CSVSGTGVNNEQFF. CDR3 nucleotides: TGCAGCGTATCCGGGACAGGGGTAAACAATGAGCAGTTCTTC.